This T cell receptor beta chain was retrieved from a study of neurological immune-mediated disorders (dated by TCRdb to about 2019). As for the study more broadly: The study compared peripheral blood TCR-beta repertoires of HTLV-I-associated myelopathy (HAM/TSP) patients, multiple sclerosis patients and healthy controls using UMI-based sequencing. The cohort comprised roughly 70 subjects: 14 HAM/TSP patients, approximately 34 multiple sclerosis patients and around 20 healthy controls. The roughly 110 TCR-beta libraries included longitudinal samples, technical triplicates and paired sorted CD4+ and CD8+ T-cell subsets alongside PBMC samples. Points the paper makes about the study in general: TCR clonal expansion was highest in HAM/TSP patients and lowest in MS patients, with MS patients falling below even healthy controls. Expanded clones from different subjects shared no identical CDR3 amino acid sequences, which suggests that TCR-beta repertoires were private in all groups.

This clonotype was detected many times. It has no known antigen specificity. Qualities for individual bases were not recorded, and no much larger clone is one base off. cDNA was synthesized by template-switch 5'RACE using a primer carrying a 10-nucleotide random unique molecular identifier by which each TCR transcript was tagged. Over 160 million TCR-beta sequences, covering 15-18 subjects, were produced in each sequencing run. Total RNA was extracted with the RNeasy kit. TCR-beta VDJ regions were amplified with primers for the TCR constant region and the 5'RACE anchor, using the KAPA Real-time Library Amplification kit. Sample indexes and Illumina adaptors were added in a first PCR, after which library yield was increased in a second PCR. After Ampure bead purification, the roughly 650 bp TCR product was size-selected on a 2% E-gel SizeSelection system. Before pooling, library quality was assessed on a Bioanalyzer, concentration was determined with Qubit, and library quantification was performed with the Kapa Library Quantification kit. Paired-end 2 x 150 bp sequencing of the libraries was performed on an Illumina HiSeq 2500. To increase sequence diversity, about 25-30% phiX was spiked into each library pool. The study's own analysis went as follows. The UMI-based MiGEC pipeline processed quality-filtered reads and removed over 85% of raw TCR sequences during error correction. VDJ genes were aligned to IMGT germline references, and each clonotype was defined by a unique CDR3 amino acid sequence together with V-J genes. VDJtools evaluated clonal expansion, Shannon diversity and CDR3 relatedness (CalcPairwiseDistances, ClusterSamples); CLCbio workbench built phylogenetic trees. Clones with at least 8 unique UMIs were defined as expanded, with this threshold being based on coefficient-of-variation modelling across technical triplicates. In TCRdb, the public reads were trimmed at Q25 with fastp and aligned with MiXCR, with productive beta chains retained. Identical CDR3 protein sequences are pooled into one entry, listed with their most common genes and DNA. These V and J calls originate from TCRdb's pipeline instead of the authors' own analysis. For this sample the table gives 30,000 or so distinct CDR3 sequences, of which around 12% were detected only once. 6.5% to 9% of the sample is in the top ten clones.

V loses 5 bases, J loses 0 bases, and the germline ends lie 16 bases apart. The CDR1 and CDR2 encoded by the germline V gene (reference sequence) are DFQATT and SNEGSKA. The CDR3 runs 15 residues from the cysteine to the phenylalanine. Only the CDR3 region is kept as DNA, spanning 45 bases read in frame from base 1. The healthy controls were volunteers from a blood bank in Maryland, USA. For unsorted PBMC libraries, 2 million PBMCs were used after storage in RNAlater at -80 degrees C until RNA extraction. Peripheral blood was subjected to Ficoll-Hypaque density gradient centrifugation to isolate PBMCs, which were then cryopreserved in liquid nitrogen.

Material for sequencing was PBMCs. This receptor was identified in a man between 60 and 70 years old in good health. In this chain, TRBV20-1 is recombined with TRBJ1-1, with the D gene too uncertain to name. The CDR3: CSAYPRVGLNTEAFF. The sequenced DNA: TGCAGTGCTTACCCTCGTGTCGGCTTGAACACTGAAGCTTTCTTT.